This record looks at one T cell receptor beta chain sequence and its context. This sample is drawn from a study of Ad26.COV2.S vaccination and SARS-CoV-2 variants. Across the study: The vaccine Ad26.COV2.S was put into the muscle once, or twice with 56 days between.

Treatment given: 15 to 20 received Ad26.COV2.S at low or high dose, single or two shots; roughly five received placebo; per-sample allocation not given. Sampling occurred on day 63 after the first vaccine or placebo injection. V dropped 3 bases and J dropped 4; count of bases not matched to a gene: 3. CDR1 is SGHTA, CDR2 FQGNSA, per germline. This CDR3 spans 15 amino acids. Measured with immunoSEQ multiplex PCR; TCRdb has only the in-frame clones, and not every one. Of over 250,000 clones in the sample, around 87% were seen once. The chain joins TRBV7-2 to TRBJ2-1; 10 bases agree with TRBD2. The source of this sequence is a person aged 18-65 years who received the Ad26.COV2.S COVID-19 vaccine or a placebo. The sequences come from peripheral blood, collected in a trial of Ad26.COV2.S vaccine versus placebo. CDR3 sequence: CASSFSGGPYNEQFF. The CDR3 nucleotides read TGTGCCAGCAGCTTTAGCGGGGGGCCATACAATGAGCAGTTCTTC.